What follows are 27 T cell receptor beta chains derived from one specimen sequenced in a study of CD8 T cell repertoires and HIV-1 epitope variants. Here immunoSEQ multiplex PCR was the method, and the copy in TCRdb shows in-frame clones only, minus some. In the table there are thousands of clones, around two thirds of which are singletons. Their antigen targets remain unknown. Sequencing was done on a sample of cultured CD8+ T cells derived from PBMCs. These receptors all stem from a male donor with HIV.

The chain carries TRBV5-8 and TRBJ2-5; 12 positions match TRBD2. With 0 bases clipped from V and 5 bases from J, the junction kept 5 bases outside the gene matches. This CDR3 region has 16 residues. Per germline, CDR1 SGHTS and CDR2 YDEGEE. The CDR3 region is CASSLVLAGGLETQYF. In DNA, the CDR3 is TGTGCCAGCAGCTTGGTCCTAGCGGGAGGGCTCGAGACCCAGTACTTC.

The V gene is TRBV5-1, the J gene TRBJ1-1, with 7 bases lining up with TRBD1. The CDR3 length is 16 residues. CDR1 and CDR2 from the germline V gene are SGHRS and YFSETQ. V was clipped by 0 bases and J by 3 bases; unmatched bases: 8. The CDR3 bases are TGCGCCAGCAGCTTGGGCTACAGGGGCCAGGACACTGAAGCTTTCTTT. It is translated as CASSLGYRGQDTEAFF.

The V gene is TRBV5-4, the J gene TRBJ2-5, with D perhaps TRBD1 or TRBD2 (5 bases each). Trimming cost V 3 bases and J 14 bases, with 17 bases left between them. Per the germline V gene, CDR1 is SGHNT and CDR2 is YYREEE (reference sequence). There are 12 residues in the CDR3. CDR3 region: CASSWGRDTEYF. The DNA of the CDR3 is TGTGCCAGCAGCTGGGGGAGAGATACCGAATACTTC.

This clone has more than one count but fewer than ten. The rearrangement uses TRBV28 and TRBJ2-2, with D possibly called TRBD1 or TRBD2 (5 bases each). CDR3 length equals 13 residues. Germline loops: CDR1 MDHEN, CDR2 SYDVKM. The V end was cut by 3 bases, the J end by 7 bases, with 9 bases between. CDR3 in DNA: TGTGCCAGCAGTTTTAATGGGGGCGGGGAGCTGTTTTTT. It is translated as CASSFNGGGELFF.

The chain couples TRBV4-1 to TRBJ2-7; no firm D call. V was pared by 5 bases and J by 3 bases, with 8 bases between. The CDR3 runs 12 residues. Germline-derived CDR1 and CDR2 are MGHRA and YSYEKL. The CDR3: CASSGSLYEQYF. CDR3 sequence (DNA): TGCGCCAGCAGCGGCAGCCTCTACGAGCAGTACTTC.

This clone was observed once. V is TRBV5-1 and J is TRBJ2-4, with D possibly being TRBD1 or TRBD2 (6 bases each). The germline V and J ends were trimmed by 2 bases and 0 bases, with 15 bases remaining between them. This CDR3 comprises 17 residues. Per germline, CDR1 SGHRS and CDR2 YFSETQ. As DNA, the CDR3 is TGCGCCAGCAGCTTATTTTCCAGGGGACTAGCCAAAAACATTCAGTACTTC. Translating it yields CASSLFSRGLAKNIQYF. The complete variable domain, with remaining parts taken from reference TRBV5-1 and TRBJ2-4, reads KAGVTQTPRYLIKTRGQQVTLSCSPISGHRSVSWYQQTPGQGLQFLFEYFSETQRNKGNFPGRFSGRQFSNSRSEMNVSTLELGDSALYLCASSLFSRGLAKNIQYFGAGTRLSVL.

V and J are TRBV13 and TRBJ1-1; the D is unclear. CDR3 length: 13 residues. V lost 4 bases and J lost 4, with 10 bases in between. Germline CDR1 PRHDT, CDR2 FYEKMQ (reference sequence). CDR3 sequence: CASSSTAATEAFF. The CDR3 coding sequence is TGTGCCAGCAGCTCGACGGCCGCCACTGAAGCTTTCTTT.

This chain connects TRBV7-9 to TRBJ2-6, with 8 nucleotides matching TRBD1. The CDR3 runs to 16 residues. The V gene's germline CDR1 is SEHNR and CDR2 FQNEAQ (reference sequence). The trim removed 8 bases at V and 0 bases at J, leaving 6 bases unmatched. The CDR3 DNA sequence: TGTGCCAGCTATGGGACAGGTCACTCTGGGGCCAACGTCCTGACTTTC. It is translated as CASYGTGHSGANVLTF.

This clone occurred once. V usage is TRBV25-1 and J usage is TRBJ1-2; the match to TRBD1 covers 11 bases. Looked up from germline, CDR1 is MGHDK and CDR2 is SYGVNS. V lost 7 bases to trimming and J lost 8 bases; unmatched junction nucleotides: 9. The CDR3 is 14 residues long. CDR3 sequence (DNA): TGTGCCAGCAACACCGGACAGGGGGCGCGGGGCTACACCTTC. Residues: CASNTGQGARGYTF.

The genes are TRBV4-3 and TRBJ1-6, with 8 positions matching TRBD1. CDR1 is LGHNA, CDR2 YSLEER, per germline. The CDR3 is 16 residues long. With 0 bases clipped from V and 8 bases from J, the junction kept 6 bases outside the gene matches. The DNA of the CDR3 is TGCGCCAGCAGCCAAGATCGGACAGGGTATGATTCACCCCTCCACTTT. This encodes CASSQDRTGYDSPLHF.

CDR3 coding DNA: TGTGCCAGCAGCCCCGAACTAACGGGCGAGCAGTTCTTC. The encoded protein is CASSPELTGEQFF. V and J are TRBV7-9 and TRBJ2-1; D is undetermined. The V and J ends lost 5 bases and 10 bases respectively, with 15 bases between them. Germline assignment: CDR1 SEHNR and CDR2 FQNEAQ (reference sequence). The CDR3 has 13 residues.

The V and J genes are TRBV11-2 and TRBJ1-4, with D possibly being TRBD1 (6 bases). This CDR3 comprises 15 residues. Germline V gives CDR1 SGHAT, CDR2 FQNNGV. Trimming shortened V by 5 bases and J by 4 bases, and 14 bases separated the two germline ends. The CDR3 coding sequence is TGTGCCAGCAGCCTGCAGGACAGCTTTAATGAAAAACTGTTTTTT. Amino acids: CASSLQDSFNEKLFF.

The CDR3 DNA reads as TGTGCCAGCAGCGGAGATGCGGGAGGTTACTCCTACAATGAGCAGTTCTTC. This translates into CASSGDAGGYSYNEQFF. The rearrangement links TRBV7-9 to TRBJ2-1; the match to TRBD2 covers 8 bases. CDR3 size: 17 residues. Germline V lookup: CDR1 SEHNR, CDR2 FQNEAQ (reference sequence). V trimming: 5 bases; J trimming: 0 bases; junction bases outside the gene matches: 9.

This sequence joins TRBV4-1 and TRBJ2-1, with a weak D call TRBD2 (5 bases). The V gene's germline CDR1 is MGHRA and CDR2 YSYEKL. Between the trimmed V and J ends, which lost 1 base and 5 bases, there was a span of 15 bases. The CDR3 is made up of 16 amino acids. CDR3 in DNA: TGCGCCAGCAGCCAAGCATATAAGACTACCAACAATGAGCAGTTCTTC. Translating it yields CASSQAYKTTNNEQFF.

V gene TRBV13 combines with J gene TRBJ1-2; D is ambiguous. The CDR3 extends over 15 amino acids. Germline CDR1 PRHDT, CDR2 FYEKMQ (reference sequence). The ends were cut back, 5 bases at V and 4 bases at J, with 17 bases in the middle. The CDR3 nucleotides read TGTGCCAGCAGCAAAACACCGGGAGGTAGCTATGGCTACACCTTC. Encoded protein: CASSKTPGGSYGYTF.

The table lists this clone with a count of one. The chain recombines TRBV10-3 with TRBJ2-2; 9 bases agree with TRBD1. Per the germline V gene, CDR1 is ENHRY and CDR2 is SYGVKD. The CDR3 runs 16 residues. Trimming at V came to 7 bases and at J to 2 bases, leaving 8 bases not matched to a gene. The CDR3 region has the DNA TGTGCCATCACCCCGAGGACAGGGGTAAACACCGGGGAGCTGTTTTTT. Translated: CAITPRTGVNTGELFF.

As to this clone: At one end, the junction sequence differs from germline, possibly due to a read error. The CDR3 DNA reads TGTGCTAGCAGCTCAGGACAGGGGGGAGCAGAGACCCAGTACTTC. It translates to CASSSGQGGAETQYF. V gene TRBV7-7 combines with J gene TRBJ2-5; TRBD1 matches 10 bases. This CDR3 is 15 amino acids long. Per germline, CDR1 SSHAT and CDR2 FNYEAQ (reference sequence).

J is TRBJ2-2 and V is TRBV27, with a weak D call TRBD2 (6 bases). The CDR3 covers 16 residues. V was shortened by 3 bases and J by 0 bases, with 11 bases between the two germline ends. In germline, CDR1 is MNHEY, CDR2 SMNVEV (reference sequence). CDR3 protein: CASSFLAGSNTGELFF. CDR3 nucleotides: TGTGCCAGCAGTTTCCTGGCGGGATCGAACACCGGGGAGCTGTTTTTT.

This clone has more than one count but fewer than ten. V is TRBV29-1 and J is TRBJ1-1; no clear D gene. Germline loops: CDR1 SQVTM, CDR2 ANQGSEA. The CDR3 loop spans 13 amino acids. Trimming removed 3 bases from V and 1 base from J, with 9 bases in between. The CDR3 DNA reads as TGCAGCGTTGATTTCCCAGGGAACACTGAAGCTTTCTTT. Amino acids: CSVDFPGNTEAFF.

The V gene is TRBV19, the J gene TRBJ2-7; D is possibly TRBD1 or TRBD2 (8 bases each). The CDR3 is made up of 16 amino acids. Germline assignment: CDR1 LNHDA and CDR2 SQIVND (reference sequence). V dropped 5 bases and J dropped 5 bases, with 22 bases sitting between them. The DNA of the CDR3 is TGTGCCAGTAGTTTGACAGGGGCTGGGACTAGTGACGAGCAGTACTTC. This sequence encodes CASSLTGAGTSDEQYF.

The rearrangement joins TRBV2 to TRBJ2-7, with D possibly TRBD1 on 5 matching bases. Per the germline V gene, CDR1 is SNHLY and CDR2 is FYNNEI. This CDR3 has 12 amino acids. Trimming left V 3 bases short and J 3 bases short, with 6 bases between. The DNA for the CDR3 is TGTGCCAGCAGTGAGGACAACTACGAGCAGTACTTC. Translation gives CASSEDNYEQYF.

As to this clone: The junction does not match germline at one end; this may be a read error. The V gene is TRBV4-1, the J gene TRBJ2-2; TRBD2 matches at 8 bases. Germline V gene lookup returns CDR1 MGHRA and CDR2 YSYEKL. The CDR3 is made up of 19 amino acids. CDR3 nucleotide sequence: TGCGCCAGCAGCCAAGGGACTAGCCGGTGGTCTGGGGAACACCGGGGAGCTGTTTTT. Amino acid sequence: CASSQGTSRWSGEHRGAVF.

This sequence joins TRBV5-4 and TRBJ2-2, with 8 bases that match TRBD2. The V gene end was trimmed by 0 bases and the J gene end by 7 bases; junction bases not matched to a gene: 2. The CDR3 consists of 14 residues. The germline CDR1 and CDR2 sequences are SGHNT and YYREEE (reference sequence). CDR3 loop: CASSLEAGDGELFF. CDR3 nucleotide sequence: TGTGCCAGCAGCTTGGAAGCGGGGGACGGGGAGCTGTTTTTT.

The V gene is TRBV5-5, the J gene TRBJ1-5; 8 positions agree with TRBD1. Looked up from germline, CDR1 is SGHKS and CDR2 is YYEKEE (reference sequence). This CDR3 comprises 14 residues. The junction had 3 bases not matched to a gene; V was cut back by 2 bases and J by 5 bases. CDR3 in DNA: TGTGCCAGCAGCTTCCAGGGGGCTGATCAGCCCCAGCATTTT. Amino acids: CASSFQGADQPQHF.

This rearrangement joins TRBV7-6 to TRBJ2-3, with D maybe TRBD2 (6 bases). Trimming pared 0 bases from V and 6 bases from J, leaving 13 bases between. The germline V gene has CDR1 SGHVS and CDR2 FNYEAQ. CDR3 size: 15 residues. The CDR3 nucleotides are TGTGCCAGCAGCTTAGCCCCCCGAGCGGGCGATACGCAGTATTTT. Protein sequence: CASSLAPRAGDTQYF.

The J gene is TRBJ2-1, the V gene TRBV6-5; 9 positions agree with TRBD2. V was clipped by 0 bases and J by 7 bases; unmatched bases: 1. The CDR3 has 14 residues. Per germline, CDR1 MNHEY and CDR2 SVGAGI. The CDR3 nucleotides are TGTGCCAGCAGTTACTCTCTAGCGGGAAATGAGCAGTTCTTC. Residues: CASSYSLAGNEQFF.

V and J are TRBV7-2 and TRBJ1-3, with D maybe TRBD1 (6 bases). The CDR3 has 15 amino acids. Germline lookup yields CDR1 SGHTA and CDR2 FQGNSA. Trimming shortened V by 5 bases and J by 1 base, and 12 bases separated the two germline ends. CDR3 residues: CASSTQQGSGNTIYF. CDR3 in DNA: TGTGCCAGCAGCACCCAACAGGGTTCTGGAAACACCATATATTTT. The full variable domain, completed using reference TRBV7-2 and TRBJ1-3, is GAGVSQSPSNKVTEKGKDVELRCDPISGHTALYWYRQSLGQGLEFLIYFQGNSAPDKSGLPSDRFSAERTGGSVSTLTIQRTQQEDSAVYLCASSTQQGSGNTIYFGEGSWLTVV.